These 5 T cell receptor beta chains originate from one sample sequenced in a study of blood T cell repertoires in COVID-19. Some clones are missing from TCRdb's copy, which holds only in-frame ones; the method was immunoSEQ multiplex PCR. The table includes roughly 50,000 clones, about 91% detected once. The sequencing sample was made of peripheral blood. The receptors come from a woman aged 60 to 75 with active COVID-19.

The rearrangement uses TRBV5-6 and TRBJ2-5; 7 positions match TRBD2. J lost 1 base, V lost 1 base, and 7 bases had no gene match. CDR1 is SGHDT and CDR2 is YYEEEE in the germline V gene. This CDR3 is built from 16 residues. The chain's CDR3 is CASSLLGLPTQETQYF. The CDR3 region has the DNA TGTGCCAGCAGCTTGTTGGGACTACCGACCCAAGAGACCCAGTACTTC.

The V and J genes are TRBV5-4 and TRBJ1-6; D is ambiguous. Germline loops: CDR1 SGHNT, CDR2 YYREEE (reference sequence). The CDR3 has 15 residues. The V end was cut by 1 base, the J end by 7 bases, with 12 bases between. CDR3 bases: TGTGCCAGCAGCTTGCCGTCTGGCAGAAATTCACCCCTCCACTTT. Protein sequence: CASSLPSGRNSPLHF.

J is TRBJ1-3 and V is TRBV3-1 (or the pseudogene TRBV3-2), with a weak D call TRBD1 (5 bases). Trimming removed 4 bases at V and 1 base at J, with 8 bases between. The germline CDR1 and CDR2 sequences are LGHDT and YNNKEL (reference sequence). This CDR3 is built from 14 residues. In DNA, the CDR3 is TGTGCCAGCAGCCTCACAGGTTCTGGAAACACCATATATTTT. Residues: CASSLTGSGNTIYF.

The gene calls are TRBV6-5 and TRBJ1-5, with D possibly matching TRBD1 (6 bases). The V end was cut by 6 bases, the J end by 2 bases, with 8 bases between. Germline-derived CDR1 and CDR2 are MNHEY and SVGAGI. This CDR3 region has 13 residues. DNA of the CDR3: TGTGCCAGCAGGGCAGGGGGCAATCAGCCCCAGCATTTT. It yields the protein CASRAGGNQPQHF.

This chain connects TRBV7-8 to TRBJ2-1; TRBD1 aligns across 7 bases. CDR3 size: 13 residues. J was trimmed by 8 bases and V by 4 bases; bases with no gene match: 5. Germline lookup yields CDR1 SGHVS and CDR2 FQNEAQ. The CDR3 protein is CASSYRGYHEQFF. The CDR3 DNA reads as TGTGCCAGCAGCTACAGGGGATACCATGAGCAGTTCTTC. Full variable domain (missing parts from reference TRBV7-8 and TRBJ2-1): GAGVSQSPRYKVAKRGQDVALRCDPISGHVSLFWYQQALGQGPEFLTYFQNEAQLDKSGLPSDRFFAERPEGSVSTLKIQRTQQEDSAVYLCASSYRGYHEQFFGPGTRLTVL.